The 15 T cell receptor beta chains presented below share a single source sample, sequenced in a study of tumor-infiltrating lymphocytes in localized non-small cell lung cancer. Clones were read by immunoSEQ multiplex PCR, and TCRdb kept only the in-frame ones, dropping some. The sample carries about 16,000 clones, about four fifths recorded once. Input material: lung tumor tissue. Receptors were obtained from a human donor with non-small cell lung cancer.

This chain links TRBV7-9 with TRBJ2-2; possibly TRBD1 for D (6 bases). The CDR3 has 17 amino acids. The V gene lost 1 base and the J gene lost 5 bases, with 17 bases spanning the gap. Germline values: CDR1 SEHNR, CDR2 FQNEAQ (reference sequence). The CDR3 DNA follows: TGTGCCAGCAGCTTAGGGGGCAGGGGCCCGGGAACCGGGGAGCTGTTTTTT. It specifies CASSLGGRGPGTGELFF.

This clone was recorded a few times. This sample also contains other DNA sequences that code for the same CDR3. The rearrangement joins TRBV5-1 to TRBJ1-1; D is undetermined. Trimming left V 0 bases short and J 4 bases short, with 1 base between. This CDR3 region has 11 residues. Germline loops: CDR1 SGHRS, CDR2 YFSETQ. The CDR3 sequence: CASSLGTEAFF. The CDR3 DNA follows: TGCGCCAGCAGCTTGGGCACTGAAGCTTTCTTT. The entire variable domain, with the rest obtained from reference TRBV5-1 and TRBJ1-1, is as follows: KAGVTQTPRYLIKTRGQQVTLSCSPISGHRSVSWYQQTPGQGLQFLFEYFSETQRNKGNFPGRFSGRQFSNSRSEMNVSTLELGDSALYLCASSLGTEAFFGQGTRLTVV.

By its share, this clone is medium-sized. V gene TRBV5-4 combines with J gene TRBJ2-2; 13 nucleotides match TRBD2. Germline loops: CDR1 SGHNT, CDR2 YYREEE (reference sequence). With V trimmed by 4 bases and J by 6 bases, 3 bases remained unmatched. This CDR3 contains 15 residues. The CDR3 DNA is TGTGCCAGCAGCCCGGGACTAGCGGGATCCGGGGAGCTGTTTTTT. Translating gives CASSPGLAGSGELFF. The complete variable domain, with remaining parts taken from reference TRBV5-4 and TRBJ2-2, reads ETGVTQSPTHLIKTRGQQVTLRCSSQSGHNTVSWYQQALGQGPQFIFQYYREEENGRGNFPPRFSGLQFPNYSSELNVNALELDDSALYLCASSPGLAGSGELFFGEGSRLTVL.

This chain joins TRBV14 and TRBJ1-2; TRBD1 is a possible D gene (5 bases). The CDR3 is 16 residues long. The germline V gene encodes CDR1 SGHDN and CDR2 FVKESK. V lost 1 base and J 4 bases, leaving 16 bases between the germline ends. The CDR3 protein is CASSQVGSGRGYGYTF. DNA for the CDR3: TGTGCCAGCAGCCAAGTTGGGTCAGGGAGAGGCTATGGCTACACCTTC.

The CDR3 reads CASSPDRGLPGYTF. CDR3 DNA sequence: TGTGCCAGTAGTCCAGACAGGGGCCTTCCTGGCTACACCTTC. This rearrangement joins TRBV19 to TRBJ1-2; 8 nucleotides match TRBD1. The CDR3 has 14 amino acids. The V gene's germline CDR1 is LNHDA and CDR2 SQIVND (reference sequence). V was clipped by 5 bases and J by 7 bases; unmatched bases: 9. The whole variable domain, remainder taken from reference TRBV19 and TRBJ1-2, is DGGITQSPKYLFRKEGQNVTLSCEQNLNHDAMYWYRQDPGQGLRLIYYSQIVNDFQKGDIAEGYSVSREKKESFPLTVTSAQKNPTAFYLCASSPDRGLPGYTFGSGTRLTVV.

The rearrangement uses TRBV2 and TRBJ1-5; 8 bases agree with TRBD1. The ends lost 6 bases at V and 6 bases at J; junction bases unmatched: 7. Germline CDR1 SNHLY, CDR2 FYNNEI. This CDR3 is 14 amino acids long. CDR3 sequence (DNA): TGTGCCAGCAGGTTGGGACAGGCGGGTCAGCCCCAGCATTTT. Its translation: CASRLGQAGQPQHF.

The chain carries TRBV28 and TRBJ1-5, with a tentative D call TRBD1 (6 bases). The CDR3 is 14 amino acids. Germline lookup yields CDR1 MDHEN and CDR2 SYDVKM. Trimming pared 6 bases from V and 3 bases from J, leaving 12 bases between. CDR3 region: CASRFDRINQPQHF. The CDR3, as DNA: TGTGCCAGCAGATTCGACAGGATCAATCAGCCCCAGCATTTT.

The chain carries TRBV7-9 and TRBJ2-7, with D hard to call. V was shortened by 2 bases and J by 1 base, with 12 bases between the two germline ends. CDR1 and CDR2 from the germline V gene are SEHNR and FQNEAQ (reference sequence). The length of the CDR3 is 15 residues. The chain's CDR3 is CASSLKAGQSYEQYF. The CDR3 nucleotides read TGTGCCAGCAGCTTAAAGGCAGGTCAGTCCTACGAGCAGTACTTC.

V usage is TRBV30 and J usage is TRBJ2-2; TRBD2 might be the D (7 bases). The CDR3 contains 17 residues. Germline CDR1 is GTSNPN and CDR2 is SVGIG (reference sequence). The germline V and J ends were trimmed by 0 bases and 5 bases, with 19 bases remaining between them. The CDR3 coding sequence is TGTGCCTGGAGTGTACTTGGGGGGGCACCGGGGACCGGGGAGCTGTTTTTT. The encoded protein is CAWSVLGGAPGTGELFF.

This clone is a singleton in its sample. V usage is TRBV5-1 and J usage is TRBJ1-2; TRBD1 might be the D (6 bases). Germline values: CDR1 SGHRS, CDR2 YFSETQ. The CDR3 consists of 14 residues. The V end lost 2 bases, the J end lost 8 bases, and 16 bases lay between the germline ends. CDR3 protein: CASSFGQFFGGYTF. In nucleotides, the CDR3 is TGCGCCAGCAGCTTTGGACAGTTCTTTGGGGGCTACACCTTC.

V gene TRBV6-1 combines with J gene TRBJ1-1; 7 positions match TRBD1. The germline V gene encodes CDR1 MNHNS and CDR2 SASEGT. The V and J ends lost 4 bases and 4 bases, in that order; junction bases with no gene match: 0. The CDR3 is 12 residues long. The CDR3 loop reads CASSGDSTEAFF. The CDR3 DNA is TGTGCCAGCAGTGGGGACAGCACTGAAGCTTTCTTT.

This clone was observed once. The gene calls are TRBV10-3 and TRBJ2-3, with 9 positions matching TRBD2. Germline CDR1 ENHRY, CDR2 SYGVKD. This CDR3 is 21 amino acids long. J gave up 0 bases and V 2 bases, and 18 bases lay outside the gene matches. The CDR3 loop reads CAISEPLGTQLAGTSTDTQYF. The CDR3 DNA is TGTGCCATCAGTGAGCCCTTGGGGACCCAACTAGCGGGCACGAGCACAGATACGCAGTATTTT.

Sample share makes this clone medium-sized. The genes are TRBV25-1 and TRBJ2-5, with 8 bases identical to TRBD1. This CDR3 comprises 13 residues. V gave up 5 bases and J gave up 5 bases; unmatched junction bases: 4. CDR1 MGHDK and CDR2 SYGVNS come from the germline V gene. This CDR3 is CASSSDRVETQYF. CDR3 nucleotide sequence: TGTGCCAGCAGTTCGGACAGGGTTGAGACCCAGTACTTC.

CDR3 DNA: TGTGCCACCAGCAGAGCAGGACTAGCGGGAGAGGGGGAGCTGTTTTTT. Amino acid sequence: CATSRAGLAGEGELFF. This sequence joins TRBV15 and TRBJ2-2; 13 nucleotides match TRBD2. J was trimmed by 8 bases and V by 1 base; bases with no gene match: 4. CDR1 and CDR2 from the germline V gene are LNHNV and YYDKDF (reference sequence). This CDR3 contains 16 residues.

The chain uses TRBV19 and TRBJ2-5; TRBD2 aligns across 9 bases. V dropped 5 bases and J dropped 5; count of bases not matched to a gene: 3. Germline V lookup: CDR1 LNHDA, CDR2 SQIVND (reference sequence). CDR3 length: 13 amino acids. This CDR3 reads CASSQAGGETQYF. The CDR3 DNA sequence: TGTGCCAGTAGTCAGGCGGGAGGGGAGACCCAGTACTTC.